This T cell receptor beta chain was captured in a study of CD8 T cells in Susac syndrome. Study-level results: An acknowledgment was made by the study that its TCR sequencing and HLA analysis involved relatively few individuals.

As for this clonotype: Its specificity is not known.

TEMRA cells were enriched by FACS, while CD8+ and CD4+ T cells were obtained through a negative isolation that was performed magnetically. The V gene's germline CDR1 is MNHNS and CDR2 SASEGT. This CDR3 has 13 residues. V was clipped by 4 bases and J by 4 bases, with 8 bases between them. After extraction with the RNeasy kit, 0.5 to 1 ug of the RNA was reverse transcribed using random hexamers. TCRdb analysed the immunoSEQ multiplex PCR reads with MiXCR anew, one entry per CDR3 protein. The sample includes 160,000 or so distinct CDR3 sequences, just under 95% of them seen just once. The receptor was isolated from a human donor in good health. Sample: CD4+ T cells from PBMCs. V gene TRBV6-1 combines with J gene TRBJ1-5, with no clear D. CDR3 sequence (DNA): TGTGCCAGCAGTGCAGAGGGAAATCAGCCCCAGCATTTT. Its protein product is CASSAEGNQPQHF.